Described below is a single T cell receptor (beta chain) sequence and its context. Its antigen target is currently unknown. No base quality information exists; no much larger clone differs at one position. From its cysteine to its phenylalanine, the CDR3 spans 16 amino acids. Only the CDR3 DNA is retained, 48 bases long and in frame from the first base. Ends trimmed: V by 4 bases, J by 7 bases; bases unmatched to a gene: 8. Reading the germline V gene gives CDR1 SGHRS and CDR2 YFSETQ. The record originates from a study of shared clonotypes between healthy human individuals (dated by TCRdb to the early 2020s). Broadly, across the study: Three men and a couple of women, aged 18 to 49 years, made up the cohort. Each donor's leukapheresis produced roughly between roughly 0.94 and 9.5 billion PBMCs. To increase sequencing depth and limit assay-specific biases, TCR repertoire library preparation and sequencing were carried out by different laboratories using diverse techniques. For each donor, three plates each were used for CD4 naive and CD4 memory, two plates were used for CD8 naive, and one plate was used for CD8 memory. Blood TCR repertoires of 5 or 6 healthy adults were deeply sequenced to estimate repertoire size and the extent of clonotype sharing between individuals.

Study-wide conclusions, independent of this receptor: Naive subsets generally had larger estimated clonotype richness than memory subsets. Pairwise subsampling led to the expectation that sequencing depth would affect the degree of clonotype sharing among donors. Sharing across a handful of donors was observed for about 4.8% of naive CD4, less than 4% of naive CD8, around 2.5% of memory CD4, and around 0.42% of memory CD8 clonotypes. Incomplete sequencing was indicated by rarefaction of sorted-subset datasets, despite the large sequencing depth. The small number of donors limited the genetic and exposure-history diversity represented. Compared with non-shared clonotypes, clonotypes shared by all four sorted-subset donors had higher generation probabilities. Sampling was limited to blood, and TCR repertoires in tissue likely differ from TCR repertoires in blood.

Using the deep immunoSEQ assay, multiplex PCR amplified TCR CDR3 regions from genomic DNA. For each cell subset, the extracted genomic DNA was distributed evenly across all wells of several immunoSEQ 96-well plates, and each plate served as one replicate. For sorted subsets, each replicate PCR was loaded with approximately 200 ng genomic DNA, equivalent to 25,000 to 35,000 T cell genomes. Purified libraries were quantified with a Qubit 3.0 fluorometer, sized on a Bioanalyzer 2100, and re-quantified with the KAPA Library Quantification kit. Each immunoSEQ 96-well plate was sequenced on its own single-read 150-cycle Illumina NextSeq 550 flow cell. The authors processed their data as follows. Because the immunoSEQ output held only junctional sequences and lacked quality scores, the filtering could not match the filtering applied to full-length reads. To assign V/J genes and CDR3, sequences were annotated against IMGT germline references using PyIR, a Python wrapper for IgBLAST v1.9. Reads with weak V/J assignments (E-value above 1e-6), missing CDR3, stop codons, out-of-frame junctions, or ambiguous translated residues were removed. A V3J clonotype was defined by an identical inferred V gene, J gene, and CDR3 amino acid sequence. To compute the percentage overlap between repertoires, the number of shared unique clonotypes was divided by the size of the smaller repertoire. Three approaches were used to assess repertoire richness: RTK rarefaction, the Chao1 estimator, and Recon v2.1 estimates of unobserved clonotypes. OLGA was used to compute generation probabilities for all TCRbeta clonotypes that the gDNA method yielded from a handful of donors. Imported from immuneACCESS, the table was reduced by TCRdb to in-frame sequences with V and J called. These copies leave out some clones; in studies compared against another copy, an unresolved V gene accounts for under half, and the cause of the remainder is not known. V and J calls and clone size are those listed in that table; D and trimming were worked out from the DNA. Here the sample has about 1 million clones; around 74% occur a single time. Jointly, the top ten make up roughly 1.4% of the sample.

The donors were healthy, HIV-negative adults who had no recently reported acute infections or vaccinations. All donors were Caucasian adults living in Nashville, Tennessee, USA. Magnetic negative selection was used to enrich CD4+ T cells, after which naive cells were positively selected on CD45RA and the negative fraction became the memory subset. Blood was obtained by leukapheresis, after which PBMCs were separated by Ficoll-Histopaque density gradient centrifugation and cryopreserved in liquid nitrogen vapor phase. Analytical flow cytometry was used to check the purity and quantity of each magnetically sorted T cell population. Genomic DNA was isolated from every sorted fraction and measured by UV absorbance on a Nanodrop 2000c.

The chain employs TRBV5-1 and TRBJ2-7; TRBD2 aligns with 16 central bases. Sequenced sample: memory CD4+ T cells sorted from blood. Per the publication, the cell subset or site label means: CD45RA-negative fraction. This TCR came from a man aged 18 to 35 in good health. The CDR3 region has the sequence CASSPGLAGGKEEQYF. The DNA sequence is given as TGCGCCAGCAGCCCGGGACTAGCGGGGGGGAAGGAAGAGCAGTACTTC.